The rows below give T cell receptor beta chains drawn from one sample of a study of post-analysis software for immune sequencing data. MiXCR, applied by TCRdb to the PCR reads, yields one record per CDR3 protein. The table lists approximately 630,000 distinct CDR3 sequences, 59% of them singletons. The sequencing input was blood. All receptors come from a girl aged 2 to 10 with multiple sclerosis. Each CDR3 is given with its conserved first and last residue. Each record gives: V gene, D gene, clone size, J gene, CDR3 protein, CDR3 DNA. The D gene is left open where the match is weak. Only some rows state a clone size, as once, few, many or a class for expanded clones.

V gene: TRBV20-1; D gene: TRBD2; clone size: NA; J gene: TRBJ2-1; CDR3 protein: CSARVASGSHEQFF; CDR3 DNA: TGCAGTGCTAGAGTGGCTAGCGGTAGTCATGAGCAGTTCTTC
V gene: TRBV7-9; D gene: TRBD1; clone size: NA; J gene: TRBJ1-1; CDR3 protein: CASSIPGGRAFF; CDR3 DNA: TGTGCCAGCAGCATCCCAGGGGGTAGGGCTTTCTTT
V gene: TRBV9; D gene: TRBD1; clone size: NA; J gene: TRBJ1-5; CDR3 protein: CASSEGTGHNQPQHF; CDR3 DNA: TGTGCCAGCAGCGAGGGGACAGGGCACAATCAGCCCCAGCATTTT
V gene: TRBV6-4; D gene: TRBD2; clone size: NA; J gene: TRBJ2-3; CDR3 protein: CASSPLAGAPTDTQYF; CDR3 DNA: TGTGCCAGCAGTCCGCTAGCGGGGGCACCCACGGATACGCAGTATTTT
V gene: TRBV15; D gene: TRBD2; clone size: few; J gene: TRBJ2-5; CDR3 protein: CATSRPGLAETQYF; CDR3 DNA: TGTGCCACCAGCAGACCGGGACTAGCGGAGACCCAGTACTTC
V gene: TRBV20-1; D gene: NA; clone size: NA; J gene: TRBJ2-5; CDR3 protein: CSARNEGGRETQYF; CDR3 DNA: TGCAGTGCTAGAAATGAGGGGGGCCGGGAGACCCAGTACTTC
V gene: TRBV20-1; D gene: TRBD2; clone size: NA; J gene: TRBJ2-3; CDR3 protein: CSAGLAGGGVDTQYF; CDR3 DNA: TGCAGTGCGGGCCTAGCGGGAGGAGGGGTCGATACGCAGTATTTT
V gene: TRBV6-1; D gene: NA; clone size: NA; J gene: TRBJ2-1; CDR3 protein: CANRPTDRCLYYNEQFF; CDR3 DNA: TGTGCCAACAGACCAACCGATCGCTGCCTTTACTACAATGAGCAGTTCTTC
V gene: TRBV12-3/TRBV12-4; D gene: NA; clone size: NA; J gene: TRBJ2-1; CDR3 protein: CASTQDEGYNEQFF; CDR3 DNA: TGTGCCAGCACCCAGGACGAAGGCTACAATGAGCAGTTCTTC
V gene: TRBV6-1; D gene: NA; clone size: few; J gene: TRBJ1-2; CDR3 protein: CASSGGRTYGYTF; CDR3 DNA: TGTGCCAGCAGTGGGGGACGTACCTATGGCTACACCTTC
V gene: TRBV28; D gene: TRBD1; clone size: NA; J gene: TRBJ1-2; CDR3 protein: CASSLQGGPSGGYTF; CDR3 DNA: TGTGCCAGCAGTCTACAGGGGGGACCTTCAGGCGGCTACACCTTC
V gene: TRBV20-1; D gene: NA; clone size: few; J gene: TRBJ2-7; CDR3 protein: CSAGTPFLHEQYF; CDR3 DNA: TGCAGTGCTGGGACCCCATTCCTCCACGAGCAGTACTTC
V gene: TRBV7-9; D gene: NA; clone size: NA; J gene: TRBJ1-1; CDR3 protein: CASSLFSRDTFNTEAFF; CDR3 DNA: TGTGCCAGCAGCCTCTTTTCCCGGGACACATTTAACACTGAAGCTTTCTTT
V gene: TRBV6-6; D gene: NA; clone size: few; J gene: TRBJ1-2; CDR3 protein: CASRETAILNYGYTF; CDR3 DNA: TGTGCCAGCAGAGAGACAGCTATTCTTAACTATGGCTACACCTTC
V gene: TRBV6-2/TRBV6-3; D gene: NA; clone size: NA; J gene: TRBJ1-1; CDR3 protein: CASSSLGISPAPEAFF; CDR3 DNA: TGTGCCAGCAGTTCGTTGGGCATTTCCCCCGCCCCTGAAGCTTTCTTT
V gene: TRBV11-3; D gene: TRBD1; clone size: NA; J gene: TRBJ2-1; CDR3 protein: CASSSGTGSLDEQFF; CDR3 DNA: TGTGCCAGCAGCTCTGGGACAGGGTCTCTCGATGAGCAGTTCTTC
V gene: TRBV20-1; D gene: NA; clone size: few; J gene: TRBJ2-1; CDR3 protein: CSASGGHEQFF; CDR3 DNA: TGCAGTGCTAGCGGCGGCCATGAGCAGTTCTTC
V gene: TRBV5-6; D gene: NA; clone size: NA; J gene: TRBJ1-5; CDR3 protein: CASSLAERTPQHF; CDR3 DNA: TGTGCCAGCAGCTTAGCAGAACGGACGCCCCAGCATTTT
V gene: TRBV27; D gene: NA; clone size: NA; J gene: TRBJ2-7; CDR3 protein: CAISSTVAGEQYF; CDR3 DNA: TGCGCCATCTCGTCCACGGTAGCAGGCGAGCAGTACTTC
V gene: TRBV5-1; D gene: TRBD2; clone size: few; J gene: TRBJ2-3; CDR3 protein: CASSISGKLADTQYF; CDR3 DNA: TGCGCCAGCAGCATTAGCGGGAAACTCGCAGATACGCAGTATTTT
V gene: TRBV12-3/TRBV12-4; D gene: TRBD2; clone size: NA; J gene: TRBJ2-7; CDR3 protein: CASSFGTSGRLHEQYF; CDR3 DNA: TGTGCCAGCAGTTTTGGGACTAGCGGGAGGCTCCACGAGCAGTACTTC
V gene: TRBV6-5; D gene: NA; clone size: few; J gene: TRBJ2-7; CDR3 protein: CASSYRGNGVYEQYF; CDR3 DNA: TGTGCCAGCAGTTACAGGGGAAATGGGGTCTACGAGCAGTACTTC
V gene: TRBV28; D gene: NA; clone size: few; J gene: TRBJ1-2; CDR3 protein: CASSLQKGGYTF; CDR3 DNA: TGTGCCAGCAGTTTACAAAAGGGAGGCTACACCTTC
V gene: TRBV7-3; D gene: TRBD1; clone size: few; J gene: TRBJ2-7; CDR3 protein: CASSFSGTEEQYF; CDR3 DNA: TGTGCCAGCAGCTTCTCAGGGACAGAAGAGCAGTACTTC
V gene: TRBV27; D gene: NA; clone size: NA; J gene: TRBJ1-2; CDR3 protein: CASSATFPPLYGYTF; CDR3 DNA: TGTGCCAGCAGTGCGACGTTTCCCCCTCTCTATGGCTACACCTTC
V gene: TRBV2; D gene: TRBD2; clone size: few; J gene: TRBJ2-1; CDR3 protein: CASSGSQREWNEQFF; CDR3 DNA: TGTGCCAGCAGTGGTTCCCAGCGGGAGTGGAATGAGCAGTTCTTC
V gene: TRBV30; D gene: NA; clone size: NA; J gene: TRBJ2-7; CDR3 protein: CAWSRGISSYEQYF; CDR3 DNA: TGTGCCTGGAGTCGCGGGATAAGCTCCTACGAGCAGTACTTC
V gene: TRBV10-3; D gene: NA; clone size: NA; J gene: TRBJ2-1; CDR3 protein: CAILNGLGQFF; CDR3 DNA: TGTGCCATCTTGAACGGGCTCGGGCAGTTCTTC
V gene: TRBV12-3/TRBV12-4; D gene: NA; clone size: NA; J gene: TRBJ2-1; CDR3 protein: CASSFGAGAILSEQFF; CDR3 DNA: TGTGCCAGCAGTTTCGGTGCGGGGGCGATACTATCTGAGCAGTTCTTC
V gene: TRBV19; D gene: NA; clone size: NA; J gene: TRBJ1-2; CDR3 protein: CASSIESGDGYTF; CDR3 DNA: TGTGCCAGTAGTATAGAGTCCGGGGATGGCTACACCTTC
V gene: TRBV7-8; D gene: NA; clone size: NA; J gene: TRBJ2-1; CDR3 protein: CASSLALAGASDNEQFF; CDR3 DNA: TGTGCCAGCAGCTTAGCGCTCGCAGGGGCATCTGACAATGAGCAGTTCTTC
V gene: TRBV11-2; D gene: NA; clone size: once; J gene: TRBJ2-1; CDR3 protein: CASRPEGSGPYYEQFF; CDR3 DNA: TGTGCCAGCAGGCCAGAGGGGTCAGGTCCGTACTATGAGCAGTTCTTC
V gene: TRBV20-1; D gene: NA; clone size: NA; J gene: TRBJ2-6; CDR3 protein: CSARDTSGANVLTF; CDR3 DNA: TGCAGTGCTAGAGACACCTCTGGGGCCAACGTCCTGACTTTC
V gene: TRBV27; D gene: NA; clone size: NA; J gene: TRBJ2-1; CDR3 protein: CASSLLLGDGGREQFF; CDR3 DNA: TGTGCCAGCAGTTTATTGTTAGGGGACGGAGGTCGAGAGCAGTTCTTC
V gene: TRBV12-3/TRBV12-4; D gene: TRBD1; clone size: once; J gene: TRBJ2-2; CDR3 protein: CASSSTGGTGELFF; CDR3 DNA: TGTGCCAGCAGTTCCACAGGGGGCACCGGGGAGCTGTTTTTT
V gene: TRBV29-1; D gene: TRBD1; clone size: NA; J gene: TRBJ2-7; CDR3 protein: CSVGDRGAEQYF; CDR3 DNA: TGCAGCGTTGGGGACAGGGGCGCTGAGCAGTACTTC
V gene: TRBV5-5; D gene: NA; clone size: NA; J gene: TRBJ1-1; CDR3 protein: CASSPHSGSTEAFF; CDR3 DNA: TGTGCCAGCAGCCCCCATTCAGGGAGCACTGAAGCTTTCTTT
V gene: TRBV9; D gene: NA; clone size: NA; J gene: TRBJ1-2; CDR3 protein: CASSVGGQIGSYGYTF; CDR3 DNA: TGTGCCAGCAGCGTAGGCGGACAGATCGGGAGCTATGGCTACACCTTC
V gene: TRBV7-8; D gene: NA; clone size: NA; J gene: TRBJ2-5; CDR3 protein: CASSLTPWETQYF; CDR3 DNA: TGTGCCAGCAGCTTAACCCCCTGGGAGACCCAGTACTTC
V gene: TRBV5-6; D gene: NA; clone size: NA; J gene: TRBJ2-3; CDR3 protein: CASSREGGRGYF; CDR3 DNA: TGTGCCAGCAGCCGGGAAGGGGGGAGAGGGTATTTT
V gene: TRBV27; D gene: TRBD1; clone size: NA; J gene: TRBJ2-4; CDR3 protein: CASRRQGAKNIQYF; CDR3 DNA: TGTGCCAGCAGGAGACAGGGCGCCAAAAACATTCAGTACTTC
V gene: TRBV9; D gene: NA; clone size: NA; J gene: TRBJ2-1; CDR3 protein: CASSVVGGTYNEQFF; CDR3 DNA: TGTGCCAGCAGCGTAGTTGGGGGGACCTACAATGAGCAGTTCTTC
V gene: TRBV20-1; D gene: NA; clone size: NA; J gene: TRBJ2-1; CDR3 protein: CSARDDVSYNEQFF; CDR3 DNA: TGCAGTGCTAGAGACGACGTGTCCTACAATGAGCAGTTCTTC
V gene: TRBV28; D gene: TRBD1; clone size: NA; J gene: TRBJ2-7; CDR3 protein: CASSLFGTGSHEQYF; CDR3 DNA: TGTGCCAGCAGTTTATTCGGGACAGGGAGTCACGAGCAGTACTTC
V gene: TRBV5-1; D gene: TRBD2; clone size: once; J gene: TRBJ2-7; CDR3 protein: CASSLGGTSGTYEQYF; CDR3 DNA: TGCGCCAGCAGCTTGGGGGGGACTAGCGGGACCTACGAGCAGTACTTC
V gene: TRBV7-2; D gene: NA; clone size: NA; J gene: TRBJ2-1; CDR3 protein: CASGFQGTISDEQFF; CDR3 DNA: TGTGCCAGCGGTTTTCAGGGTACTATCTCGGATGAGCAGTTCTTC
V gene: TRBV10-3; D gene: TRBD1; clone size: NA; J gene: TRBJ2-4; CDR3 protein: CAITRDRDKGEQYF; CDR3 DNA: TGTGCCATCACCAGGGACAGGGATAAAGGGGAGCAGTACTTC
V gene: TRBV19; D gene: TRBD1; clone size: NA; J gene: TRBJ1-2; CDR3 protein: CASSTLGTGDDYGYTF; CDR3 DNA: TGTGCCAGTAGTACCCTCGGGACAGGGGACGACTATGGCTACACCTTC
V gene: TRBV29-1; D gene: NA; clone size: NA; J gene: TRBJ2-7; CDR3 protein: CSVVTEPYEQYF; CDR3 DNA: TGCAGCGTTGTCACAGAACCCTACGAGCAGTACTTC
V gene: TRBV6-2/TRBV6-3; D gene: TRBD1; clone size: NA; J gene: TRBJ1-5; CDR3 protein: CASSAWDRANNQPQHF; CDR3 DNA: TGTGCCAGCAGTGCTTGGGACAGGGCAAACAATCAGCCCCAGCATTTT
V gene: TRBV7-9; D gene: NA; clone size: NA; J gene: TRBJ1-1; CDR3 protein: CASRLRGDTEAFF; CDR3 DNA: TGTGCCAGCAGACTCCGGGGGGACACTGAAGCTTTCTTT